The next 4 T cell receptor beta chains were all read from a single sample in a study of cytomegalovirus exposure and HLA in healthy donors. This PCR relied on a set of 60 Vbeta primers and 13 Jbeta primers. The protocol was immunoSEQ multiplex PCR, while the TCRdb copy is restricted to in-frame clones and leaves out a portion. The table has some 150,000 clones, 82% seen once. Sequencing was done on a sample of PBMCs. Every receptor here comes from a woman aged 50 to 60 in good health and CMV-seropositive.

This chain uses TRBV5-1 with TRBJ2-1; D might be TRBD2 (5 bases). Per germline, CDR1 SGHRS and CDR2 YFSETQ. This CDR3 contains 15 residues. V lost 0 bases and J 7 bases, leaving 14 bases between the germline ends. The CDR3 is CASSLAGFSTNEQFF. CDR3 DNA: TGCGCCAGCAGCTTGGCGGGGTTTAGCACGAATGAGCAGTTCTTC. The whole variable domain, filled in from reference TRBV5-1 and TRBJ2-1, reads KAGVTQTPRYLIKTRGQQVTLSCSPISGHRSVSWYQQTPGQGLQFLFEYFSETQRNKGNFPGRFSGRQFSNSRSEMNVSTLELGDSALYLCASSLAGFSTNEQFFGPGTRLTVL.

The V gene is TRBV2, the J gene TRBJ2-7; TRBD1 agrees at 8 bases. The germline CDR1 and CDR2 sequences are SNHLY and FYNNEI. The CDR3 sequence is 15 residues long. V trimming: 8 bases; J trimming: 2 bases; junction bases outside the gene matches: 11. CDR3 nucleotides: TGTGCCAGCCTACATCCGGGACAGGAACCCTACGAGCAGTACTTC. Residues: CASLHPGQEPYEQYF.

This rearrangement joins TRBV25-1 to TRBJ2-2; 13 bases fit TRBD2. Germline V gives CDR1 MGHDK, CDR2 SYGVNS. The CDR3 is 17 residues long. Trimming removed 5 bases from V and 10 bases from J; junction bases left unmatched: 13. CDR3: CASSMPRLAGGKEELFF. As DNA, the CDR3 is TGTGCCAGCAGTATGCCCCGACTAGCGGGGGGAAAAGAGGAGCTGTTTTTT. Drawing the rest from reference TRBV25-1 and TRBJ2-2, the complete variable domain is EADIYQTPRYLVIGTGKKITLECSQTMGHDKMYWYQQDPGMELHLIHYSYGVNSTEKGDLSSESTVSRIRTEHFPLTLESARPSHTSQYLCASSMPRLAGGKEELFFGEGSRLTVL.

The chain links TRBV18 to TRBJ1-2; the D is unclear. The CDR3 has 14 amino acids. V was trimmed by 2 bases and J by 4 bases, leaving 11 bases between them. Germline CDR1 KGHSH, CDR2 LQKENI. The CDR3: CASSPSLGGYGYTF. CDR3 DNA sequence: TGTGCCAGCTCACCATCCTTGGGAGGCTATGGCTACACCTTC.